The 19 T cell receptor beta chains given below trace back to one sample, sequenced in a study of blood T cell repertoires in COVID-19. This table comes from immunoSEQ multiplex PCR, and its TCRdb copy is limited to in-frame clones, with some not included. The sample carries roughly 140,000 clones, roughly 80% recorded once. The material sequenced was peripheral blood. These receptors all stem from a human donor in a cohort sampled during active COVID-19.

The chain joins TRBV11-3 to TRBJ2-1; TRBD1 matches at 8 bases. Trimming at V came to 5 bases and at J to 0 bases, leaving 9 bases not matched to a gene. The CDR3 totals 17 residues. Germline loops: CDR1 SGHNT, CDR2 YENEEA. The CDR3, as DNA: TGTGCCAGCAGCACTCCAGGGGGCGTTGGCTCCTACAATGAGCAGTTCTTC. Its translation is CASSTPGGVGSYNEQFF.

This clone was seen a few times. The chain recombines TRBV4-1 with TRBJ1-6, with D hard to call. Trimming stripped 4 bases from V and 7 bases from J, with 5 bases between. Per the germline V gene, CDR1 is MGHRA and CDR2 is YSYEKL. The CDR3 consists of 12 residues. In nucleotides, the CDR3 is TGCGCCAGCAGCCTAGTAAATTCACCCCTCCACTTT. Its protein is CASSLVNSPLHF.

The chain has TRBV5-8 and TRBJ1-5; D is ambiguous. With 5 bases removed from V and 4 bases from J, the gap between germline ends came to 7 bases. This CDR3 region has 12 residues. Germline V gene sequence: CDR1 SGHTS, CDR2 YDEGEE. The CDR3 loop is CASSKRNQPQHF. As DNA, the CDR3 is TGTGCCAGCAGTAAGAGAAATCAGCCCCAGCATTTT.

This rearrangement joins TRBV6-6 to TRBJ1-2; 7 bases line up with TRBD1. Germline assignment: CDR1 MNHNY and CDR2 SVGAGI (reference sequence). V dropped 0 bases and J dropped 3; count of bases not matched to a gene: 4. The CDR3 has 15 residues. For the CDR3, the DNA is TGTGCCAGCAGTTACTCAGGGACAGCAGACTATGGCTACACCTTC. It specifies CASSYSGTADYGYTF.

Relative to its sample, this clone is medium-sized. The rearrangement links TRBV19 to TRBJ1-5, with D tentatively TRBD1 (5 bases). The CDR3 contains 15 residues. The V end was cut by 5 bases, the J end by 0 bases, with 11 bases between. CDR1 LNHDA and CDR2 SQIVND come from the germline V gene (reference sequence). CDR3 in DNA: TGTGCCAGTAGTTCCAAAGGGGTTAGCAATCAGCCCCAGCATTTT. Translating gives CASSSKGVSNQPQHF.

The chain has TRBV7-9 and TRBJ2-5; TRBD1 might be the D (6 bases). CDR1 and CDR2 (germline): SEHNR, FQNEAQ (reference sequence). The length of the CDR3 is 15 residues. V was shortened by 5 bases and J by 4 bases, with 17 bases between the two germline ends. The CDR3 DNA follows: TGTGCCAGCAGCACGAGACAGGAGTGGGGAGAGACCCAGTACTTC. Protein sequence: CASSTRQEWGETQYF.

This clone was counted once. CDR3 nucleotide sequence: TGTGCCAGTAGCCTAGCCCGAGACCTTAACTATGGCTACACCTTC. Its translation is CASSLARDLNYGYTF. V and J are TRBV19 and TRBJ1-2; D unresolved. Germline loops: CDR1 LNHDA, CDR2 SQIVND (reference sequence). The CDR3 extends over 15 amino acids. V lost 6 bases and J 1 base, leaving 15 bases between the germline ends.

The chain combines TRBV13 with TRBJ2-7; possibly TRBD1 for D (7 bases). CDR3 length: 15 amino acids. The V gene lost 5 bases and the J gene lost 0 bases, with 14 bases spanning the gap. From germline, CDR1 is PRHDT and CDR2 FYEKMQ (reference sequence). CDR3 region: CASSLNRGGSYEQYF. CDR3 sequence (DNA): TGTGCCAGCAGCCTTAACAGGGGAGGCTCCTACGAGCAGTACTTC.

This clone was observed a single time. The chain uses TRBV28 and TRBJ2-7; D ambiguous. The CDR3 has 14 amino acids. V was trimmed by 5 bases and J by 2 bases, leaving 13 bases between them. Germline assignment: CDR1 MDHEN and CDR2 SYDVKM. The CDR3 DNA sequence: TGTGCCAGCAGTCCGCAGAAGCGTCCCTACGAGCAGTACTTC. Translating gives CASSPQKRPYEQYF.

The chain has TRBV10-3 and TRBJ2-4; TRBD1 is a possible D gene (6 bases). Germline V gene data show CDR1 as ENHRY and CDR2 as SYGVKD. The V end was cut by 3 bases, the J end by 6 bases, with 9 bases between. There are 13 residues in the CDR3. CDR3 sequence (DNA): TGTGCCATCAGTGATCAGGGGTCAAACATTCAGTACTTC. It codes for CAISDQGSNIQYF.

The chain employs TRBV18 and TRBJ1-6; D is ambiguous. Per the germline V gene, CDR1 is KGHSH and CDR2 is LQKENI. Between the trimmed V and J ends, which lost 0 bases and 0 bases, there was a span of 6 bases. The CDR3 spans 16 residues. As DNA, the CDR3 is TGTGCCAGCTCACCACCGGGGAGCTCCTATAATTCACCCCTCCACTTT. It translates to CASSPPGSSYNSPLHF.

The V call is TRBV11-2, the J call TRBJ1-2, with D maybe TRBD1 (5 bases). V lost 6 bases to trimming and J lost 6 bases, with 17 bases between them. Germline values: CDR1 SGHAT, CDR2 FQNNGV. This CDR3 comprises 14 residues. CDR3 nucleotides: TGTGCCAGCAGAAGAATCCAGGGATGGGATGGCTACACCTTC. It encodes CASRRIQGWDGYTF.

The chain employs TRBV2 and TRBJ2-2; unclear D gene. Germline values: CDR1 SNHLY, CDR2 FYNNEI. This CDR3 has 14 residues. Trimming pared 4 bases from V and 7 bases from J, leaving 13 bases between. This CDR3 is CASSVLIEHGELFF. In DNA form, the CDR3 reads TGTGCCAGCAGTGTTCTGATTGAGCACGGGGAGCTGTTTTTT.

The chain combines TRBV27 with TRBJ2-1; weak D call: TRBD1 (7 bases). V was shortened by 5 bases and J by 4 bases, with 12 bases between the two germline ends. CDR3 length equals 14 residues. CDR1 is MNHEY and CDR2 is SMNVEV in the germline V gene (reference sequence). This chain's CDR3 is CASSGGTEYNEQFF. CDR3 coding DNA: TGTGCCAGCAGTGGGGGGACAGAATACAATGAGCAGTTCTTC.

The J gene is TRBJ2-3, the V gene TRBV5-8; 8 bases map to TRBD2. Unmatched junction bases numbered 3, after V lost 5 bases and J lost 1 base. Germline V lookup: CDR1 SGHTS, CDR2 YDEGEE. This CDR3 is 14 amino acids long. The CDR3 loop is CASRVAGRTDTQYF. The CDR3 nucleotides read TGTGCCAGCAGGGTAGCGGGGCGCACAGATACGCAGTATTTT.

This clone was detected once. This chain uses TRBV19 with TRBJ1-3; 8 bases are shared with TRBD1. The J segment lost 4 bases and the V segment lost 4 bases, leaving 6 bases of the junction unmatched. The CDR3 loop spans 15 amino acids. The germline gives CDR1 LNHDA, CDR2 SQIVND (reference sequence). The CDR3 DNA is TGTGCCAGTAGTACCTCGACAGGGGTCGGAAACACCATATATTTT. It codes for CASSTSTGVGNTIYF.

The chain joins TRBV7-2 to TRBJ1-5; TRBD1 matches at 7 bases. Per the germline V gene, CDR1 is SGHTA and CDR2 is FQGNSA. V lost 5 bases, J lost 7 bases, and 11 bases stayed unmatched. The CDR3 extends over 15 amino acids. The CDR3 spells CASSDKIGQVQPQHF. CDR3 sequence (DNA): TGTGCCAGCAGCGATAAAATTGGACAGGTCCAGCCCCAGCATTTT.

The chain has TRBV10-3 and TRBJ2-5; D is undetermined. This CDR3 spans 12 amino acids. Trimming left V 3 bases short and J 5 bases short, with 7 bases between. Per germline, CDR1 ENHRY and CDR2 SYGVKD. The CDR3 region has the DNA TGTGCCATCAGTGACGCCGCGGAGACCCAGTACTTC. Translating gives CAISDAAETQYF.

This chain links TRBV3-1 (or the pseudogene TRBV3-2) with TRBJ1-1; D call uncertain. The V end was cut by 3 bases, the J end by 10 bases, with 15 bases between. This CDR3 region has 13 residues. Germline CDR1 reads LGHDT; CDR2 reads YNNKEL (reference sequence). The CDR3 DNA is TGTGCCAGCAGCCAGAGGGTCGCTCCGAGAGCTTTCTTT. It encodes CASSQRVAPRAFF.